The 27 T cell receptor beta chains below come from one sample, sequenced in a study of cytomegalovirus exposure and HLA in healthy donors. The PCR employed 60 Vbeta primers together with 13 Jbeta primers. Some clones are missing from TCRdb's copy, which holds only in-frame ones; the method was immunoSEQ multiplex PCR. Here the sample spans around 120,000 clones, around 80% being singletons. What was sequenced was PBMCs. The source of these receptors is a female donor in good health and CMV-seropositive.

The chain couples TRBV5-5 to TRBJ1-6; D is perhaps TRBD1 (6 bases). This CDR3 is 20 amino acids long. Germline V gene data show CDR1 as SGHKS and CDR2 as YYEKEE (reference sequence). With 3 bases removed from V and 0 bases from J, the gap between germline ends came to 22 bases. The CDR3 DNA follows: TGTGCCAGCAGCTATTGGGCGGCCAGGGGTGAGAGCTCCTATAATTCACCCCTCCACTTT. This translates into CASSYWAARGESSYNSPLHF.

The chain combines TRBV5-1 with TRBJ2-7; tentative D call: TRBD2 (7 bases). This CDR3 region has 15 residues. The germline V and J ends were trimmed by 0 bases and 5 bases, with 15 bases remaining between them. CDR1 is SGHRS, CDR2 YFSETQ, per germline. CDR3 sequence reads: CASSLAAGAMHEQYF. Written as DNA, the CDR3 is TGCGCCAGCAGCTTGGCGGCGGGGGCGATGCACGAGCAGTACTTC.

This chain connects TRBV5-1 to TRBJ2-2; weak D call: TRBD2 (5 bases). The germline V gene has CDR1 SGHRS and CDR2 YFSETQ. Trimming took 0 bases from V and 8 from J, leaving 11 bases between them. This CDR3 has 14 amino acids. Here the CDR3 reads CASSLDATGGELFF. In DNA, the CDR3 is TGCGCCAGCAGCTTGGATGCCACGGGGGGGGAGCTGTTTTTT. Based on the CDR3 plus reference TRBV5-1 and TRBJ2-2, the full variable domain is KAGVTQTPRYLIKTRGQQVTLSCSPISGHRSVSWYQQTPGQGLQFLFEYFSETQRNKGNFPGRFSGRQFSNSRSEMNVSTLELGDSALYLCASSLDATGGELFFGEGSRLTVL.

This chain uses TRBV5-4 with TRBJ2-3; 11 bases match TRBD2. CDR1 and CDR2 (germline): SGHNT, YYREEE (reference sequence). The CDR3 length is 17 residues. The junction had 9 bases not matched to a gene; V was cut back by 0 bases and J by 6 bases. The CDR3 bases are TGTGCCAGCAGCTTGGCCGGTAGCGGGGGGGCGACCGATACGCAGTATTTT. This codes for CASSLAGSGGATDTQYF.

The chain couples TRBV6-5 to TRBJ2-2; D is possibly TRBD1 (6 bases). The length of the CDR3 is 16 residues. Trimming shortened V by 0 bases and J by 3 bases, and 11 bases separated the two germline ends. Germline V gene sequence: CDR1 MNHEY, CDR2 SVGAGI. For the CDR3, the DNA is TGTGCCAGCAGTTACTCGACAGGCCCCTACACCGGGGAGCTGTTTTTT. This encodes CASSYSTGPYTGELFF.

The chain couples TRBV11-2 to TRBJ2-7, with 8 bases that match TRBD1. The CDR3 is 15 residues long. CDR1 is SGHAT and CDR2 is FQNNGV in the germline V gene. V lost 4 bases, J lost 3 bases, and 8 bases stayed unmatched. CDR3 bases: TGTGCCAGCAGCTCCCGACAGGGGCGAGTCTACGAGCAGTACTTC. Translating gives CASSSRQGRVYEQYF.

This clone was seen once. The rearrangement uses TRBV5-6 and TRBJ1-1, with D uncertain. Germline values: CDR1 SGHDT, CDR2 YYEEEE. V gave up 1 base and J gave up 1 base, with 5 bases separating them. The CDR3 has 13 amino acids. The CDR3 bases are TGTGCCAGCAGCTTGACAACGAACACTGAAGCTTTCTTT. The encoded protein is CASSLTTNTEAFF.

The chain joins TRBV11-3 to TRBJ2-1; perhaps TRBD1 as D (6 bases). Germline loops: CDR1 SGHNT, CDR2 YENEEA. V lost 5 bases and J lost 4, with 9 bases in between. This CDR3 has 13 residues. The CDR3 DNA reads as TGTGCCAGCAGCCCAGACAGGTACAATGAGCAGTTCTTC. This sequence encodes CASSPDRYNEQFF.

In this sample, this clone turned up once. This chain joins TRBV6-4 and TRBJ2-1; maybe TRBD2 (6 bases). Germline CDR1 reads MRHNA; CDR2 reads SNTAGT. V lost 3 bases to trimming and J lost 9 bases, with 15 bases between them. The CDR3 extends over 14 amino acids. CDR3 loop: CASSERESFSEQFF. Here the CDR3 DNA reads TGTGCCAGCAGTGAGCGGGAATCGTTCAGTGAGCAGTTCTTC.

This clone has only one observation. The chain employs TRBV28 and TRBJ2-3; D is unresolved. Per germline, CDR1 MDHEN and CDR2 SYDVKM. There are 11 residues in the CDR3. V was shortened by 4 bases and J by 5 bases, with 4 bases between the two germline ends. The CDR3 DNA follows: TGTGCCAGCAGTTCATTAGATACGCAGTATTTT. It translates to CASSSLDTQYF.

The chain carries TRBV18 and TRBJ2-5; 13 bases line up with TRBD2. The J call may be faulty, since TRBJ2-7 better matches the DNA end. CDR1 KGHSH and CDR2 LQKENI come from the germline V gene. There are 15 residues in the CDR3. Here the CDR3 reads CASSPRTSGSYEQYF. As DNA, the CDR3 is TGTGCCAGCTCACCTCGGACTAGCGGGAGTTACGAGCAGTACTTC.

This chain connects TRBV7-6 to TRBJ2-2, with 10 positions matching TRBD2. This CDR3 is built from 15 residues. Germline V gives CDR1 SGHVS, CDR2 FNYEAQ. The ends lost 1 base at V and 6 bases at J; junction bases unmatched: 2. This CDR3 is CASSLGSGGAGELFF. The CDR3 region has the DNA TGTGCCAGCAGCTTAGGAAGCGGGGGGGCCGGGGAGCTGTTTTTT.

This clone was observed a single time. CDR3 coding DNA: TGTGCCTGGAGCTTTCCTGGACAGTACTCTGGAAACACCATATATTTT. It yields the protein CAWSFPGQYSGNTIYF. The chain combines TRBV30 with TRBJ1-3, with D perhaps matching TRBD1 (6 bases). The ends were cut back, 3 bases at V and 0 bases at J, with 15 bases in the middle. Germline loops: CDR1 GTSNPN, CDR2 SVGIG (reference sequence). This CDR3 has 16 amino acids.

V and J are TRBV19 and TRBJ2-4; 8 bases align to TRBD1. This CDR3 is built from 14 residues. Trimming at V came to 4 bases and at J to 5 bases, leaving 4 bases not matched to a gene. Germline lookup yields CDR1 LNHDA and CDR2 SQIVND (reference sequence). The CDR3 region has the DNA TGTGCCAGTAGTAGGATGGGACAGGAAAACATTCAGTACTTC. Its translation is CASSRMGQENIQYF.

The gene calls are TRBV30 and TRBJ2-7; the match to TRBD1 covers 8 bases. Germline-derived CDR1 and CDR2 are GTSNPN and SVGIG (reference sequence). V was pared by 2 bases and J by 0 bases, with 6 bases of the junction left unmatched. This CDR3 region has 15 residues. The CDR3 DNA reads as TGTGCCTGGAGTTTTGGGACAGGCCTCTCCTACGAGCAGTACTTC. Its protein product is CAWSFGTGLSYEQYF.

This sequence joins TRBV28 and TRBJ1-2; 7 bases align to TRBD1. Germline CDR1 MDHEN, CDR2 SYDVKM. With V trimmed by 6 bases and J by 3 bases, 13 bases remained unmatched. The CDR3 length is 16 residues. The CDR3 DNA reads TGTGCCAGCAGCCCCGGACAGGCGACGGGGTACTATGGCTACACCTTC. Amino acids: CASSPGQATGYYGYTF.

The rearrangement uses TRBV5-8 and TRBJ2-1; D is unresolved. This CDR3 spans 16 amino acids. V lost 1 base, J lost 0 bases, and 11 bases lay in between. CDR1 and CDR2 (germline): SGHTS, YDEGEE. CDR3 nucleotides: TGTGCCAGCAGCTTGAACAGTGTAAGCTCCTACAATGAGCAGTTCTTC. It encodes CASSLNSVSSYNEQFF.

The V call is TRBV6-6, the J call TRBJ2-5, with D possibly matching TRBD1 (5 bases). The CDR3 loop spans 13 amino acids. Trimming pared 6 bases from V and 1 base from J, leaving 9 bases between. Germline CDR1 is MNHNY and CDR2 is SVGAGI (reference sequence). CDR3: CASRRQTQETQYF. The CDR3 DNA reads TGTGCCAGCAGACGACAGACCCAAGAGACCCAGTACTTC.

This chain uses TRBV5-1 with TRBJ1-1; the D gene is possibly TRBD1 (5 bases). The germline gives CDR1 SGHRS, CDR2 YFSETQ. The V end was cut by 1 base, the J end by 2 bases, with 9 bases between. This CDR3 contains 14 residues. CDR3 amino acids: CASSLRQQNTEAFF. CDR3 nucleotide sequence: TGCGCCAGCAGCTTGCGACAGCAAAACACTGAAGCTTTCTTT.

This chain links TRBV18 with TRBJ2-3, with D unclear. CDR1 is KGHSH and CDR2 is LQKENI in the germline V gene. V lost 2 bases and J 3 bases, leaving 3 bases between the germline ends. This CDR3 region has 12 residues. The CDR3 loop reads CASSPVTDTQYF. CDR3 bases: TGTGCCAGCTCACCAGTAACAGATACGCAGTATTTT.

The chain uses TRBV11-2 and TRBJ2-1, with TRBD2 matching 12 bases. The CDR3 sequence is 17 residues long. V lost 2 bases and J lost 9; bases outside the gene matches: 11. Looked up from germline, CDR1 is SGHAT and CDR2 is FQNNGV. CDR3 in amino acids: CASSLTTSGRPLGEQFF. The CDR3 nucleotides read TGTGCCAGCAGCTTAACAACTAGCGGGAGGCCCCTCGGTGAGCAGTTCTTC. The whole variable domain, filled in from reference TRBV11-2 and TRBJ2-1, reads EAGVAQSPRYKIIEKRQSVAFWCNPISGHATLYWYQQILGQGPKLLIQFQNNGVVDDSQLPKDRFSAERLKGVDSTLKIQPAKLEDSAVYLCASSLTTSGRPLGEQFFGPGTRLTVL.

This chain joins TRBV20-1 and TRBJ2-7, with 7 nucleotides matching TRBD1. CDR1 is DFQATT, CDR2 SNEGSKA, per germline (reference sequence). The CDR3 has 11 residues. The V gene end was trimmed by 6 bases and the J gene end by 7 bases; junction bases not matched to a gene: 6. The CDR3 DNA reads TGCAGTGCCCGACAGGGTGGGGAGCAGTACTTC. This translates into CSARQGGEQYF.

The CDR3 loop is CASSDSGENKNIQYF. CDR3 nucleotides: TGTGCCAGCAGCGATAGCGGGGAAAACAAAAACATTCAGTACTTC. The chain links TRBV9 to TRBJ2-4, with 8 bases lining up with TRBD2. Germline CDR1 SGDLS, CDR2 YYNGEE. The CDR3 runs to 15 residues. V shed 3 bases, J shed 3 bases, and the junction held 5 bases outside the gene matches.

The chain is built from TRBV28 and TRBJ1-1; the D gene is possibly TRBD1 (6 bases). Trimming cost V 8 bases and J 1 base, with 20 bases left between them. The CDR3 is made up of 16 amino acids. CDR1 MDHEN and CDR2 SYDVKM come from the germline V gene. The CDR3 region has the DNA TGTGCCAGCCCCCAACCCTTGGGGGCAAAGAACACTGAAGCTTTCTTT. It translates to CASPQPLGAKNTEAFF.

The chain recombines TRBV6-5 with TRBJ2-7; D is possibly TRBD2 (6 bases). The CDR3 length is 15 residues. CDR1 and CDR2 from the germline V gene are MNHEY and SVGAGI. Trimming pared 7 bases from V and 3 bases from J, leaving 19 bases between. CDR3 loop: CASTVGDSANYEQYF. The CDR3 region has the DNA TGTGCCAGCACCGTCGGGGACTCCGCCAACTACGAGCAGTACTTC.

Turning to this clone: Different DNA sequences within this sample yield the same CDR3. In DNA, the CDR3 is TGTGCCAGCAGCTTGGGACAGGGCAATCAGCCCCAGCATTTT. It is translated as CASSLGQGNQPQHF. The gene calls are TRBV7-9 and TRBJ1-5; 8 bases match TRBD1. Germline values: CDR1 SEHNR, CDR2 FQNEAQ (reference sequence). This CDR3 has 14 residues. The V gene end was trimmed by 3 bases and the J gene end by 2 bases; junction bases not matched to a gene: 0. The full variable domain, rest sourced from reference TRBV7-9 and TRBJ1-5, is DTGVSQNPRHKITKRGQNVTFRCDPISEHNRLYWYRQTLGQGPEFLTYFQNEAQLEKSRLLSDRFSAERPKGSFSTLEIQRTEQGDSAMYLCASSLGQGNQPQHFGDGTRLSIL.

This clone was detected only a few times. V is TRBV29-1 and J is TRBJ1-1; 9 nucleotides agree with TRBD1. After removal of 6 bases from V and 2 bases from J, the junction contained 10 bases not matched to a gene. There are 15 residues in the CDR3. Per germline, CDR1 SQVTM and CDR2 ANQGSEA. CDR3 sequence: CSVDKTGGLNTEAFF. The DNA for the CDR3 is TGCAGCGTCGATAAAACAGGGGGCTTAAACACTGAAGCTTTCTTT.